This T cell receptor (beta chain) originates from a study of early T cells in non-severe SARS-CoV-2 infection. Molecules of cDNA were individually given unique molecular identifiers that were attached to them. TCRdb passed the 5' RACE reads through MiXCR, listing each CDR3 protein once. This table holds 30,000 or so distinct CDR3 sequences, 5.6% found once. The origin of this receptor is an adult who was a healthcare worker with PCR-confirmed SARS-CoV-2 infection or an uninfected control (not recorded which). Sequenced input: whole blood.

The CDR3 is CASSSRPVNEQYF. CDR3 nucleotide sequence: TGTGCCAGCAGCTCGAGACCCGTGAACGAGCAGTACTTC. V usage is TRBV7-2 and J usage is TRBJ2-7; D gene ambiguous. Trimming shortened V by 4 bases and J by 5 bases, and 12 bases separated the two germline ends. This CDR3 contains 13 residues. Germline values: CDR1 SGHTA, CDR2 FQGNSA.